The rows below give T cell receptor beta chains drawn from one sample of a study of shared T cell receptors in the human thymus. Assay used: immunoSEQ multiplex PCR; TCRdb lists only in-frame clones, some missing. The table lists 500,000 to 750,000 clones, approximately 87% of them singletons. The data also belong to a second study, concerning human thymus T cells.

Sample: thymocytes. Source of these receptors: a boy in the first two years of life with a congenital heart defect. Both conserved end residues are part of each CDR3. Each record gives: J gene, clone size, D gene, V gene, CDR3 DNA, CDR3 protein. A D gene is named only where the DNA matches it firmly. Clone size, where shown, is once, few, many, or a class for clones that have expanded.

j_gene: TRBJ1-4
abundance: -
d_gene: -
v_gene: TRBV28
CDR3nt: TGTGCCAGCAGTAACAGCGGGGGGAATGAAAAACTGTTTTTT
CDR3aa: CASSNSGGNEKLFF

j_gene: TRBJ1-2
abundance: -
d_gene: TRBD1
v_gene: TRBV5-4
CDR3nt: TGTGCCAGCAGCGCCCCGACAGGGGTGGGCTATGGCTACACCTTC
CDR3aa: CASSAPTGVGYGYTF

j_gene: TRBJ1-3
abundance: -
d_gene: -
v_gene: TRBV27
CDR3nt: TGTGCCAGCAAGCTCCGGGGCTCTGGAAACACCATATATTTT
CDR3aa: CASKLRGSGNTIYF

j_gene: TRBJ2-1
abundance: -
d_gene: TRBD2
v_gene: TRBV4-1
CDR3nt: TGCGCCAGCAGCCAAGTAGCGGGGGAGTACAATGAGCAGTTCTTC
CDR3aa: CASSQVAGEYNEQFF

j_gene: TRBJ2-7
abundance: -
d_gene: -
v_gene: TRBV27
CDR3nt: TGTGCCAGCAGTTTAAGGGGAACCTACGAGCAGTACTTC
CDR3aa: CASSLRGTYEQYF

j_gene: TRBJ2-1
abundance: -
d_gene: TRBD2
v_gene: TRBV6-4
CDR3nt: TGTGCCAGCATCAGGGGACTAGCGGAGAACAATGAGCAGTTCTTC
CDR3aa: CASIRGLAENNEQFF

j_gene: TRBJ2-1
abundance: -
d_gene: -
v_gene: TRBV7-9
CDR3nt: TGTGCCAGCAGACGGGAATCCCACAATGAGCAGTTCTTC
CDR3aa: CASRRESHNEQFF

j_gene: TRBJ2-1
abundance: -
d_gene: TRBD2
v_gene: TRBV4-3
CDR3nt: TGCGCCAGCGGACTAGGGCGGGAGGGCCTGAATGAGCAGTTCTTC
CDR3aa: CASGLGREGLNEQFF

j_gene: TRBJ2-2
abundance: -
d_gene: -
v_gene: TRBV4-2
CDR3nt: TGTGCCAGCAGTACCCTAGACAGCTCCCACCGGGAGCTGTTTTTT
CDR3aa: CASSTLDSSHRELFF

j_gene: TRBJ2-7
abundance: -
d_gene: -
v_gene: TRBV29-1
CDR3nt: TGCAGCGTTGAAGGTATTCCCACGAGGGAGCAGTACTTC
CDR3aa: CSVEGIPTREQYF

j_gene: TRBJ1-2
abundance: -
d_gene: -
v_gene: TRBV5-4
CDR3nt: TGTGCCAGCAGCTCGCTTACCCCCGGGGTTTATGGCTACACCTTC
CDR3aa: CASSSLTPGVYGYTF

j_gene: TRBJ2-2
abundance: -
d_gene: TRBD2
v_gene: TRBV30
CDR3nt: TGTGCCTTAACCAAAAGACGGGGTAGCGGGAGCTGGGACACCGGGGAGCTGTTTTTT
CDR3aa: CALTKRRGSGSWDTGELFF

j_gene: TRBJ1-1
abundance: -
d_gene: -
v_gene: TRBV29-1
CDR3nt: TGCAGCGTCCTGTTTCCGAACACTGAAGCTTTCTTT
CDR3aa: CSVLFPNTEAFF

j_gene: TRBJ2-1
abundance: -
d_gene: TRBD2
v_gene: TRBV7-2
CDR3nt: TGTGCCAGCAGCTTCCCGGGACTAGCGGGAGAGAGGCAGTTCTTC
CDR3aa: CASSFPGLAGERQFF

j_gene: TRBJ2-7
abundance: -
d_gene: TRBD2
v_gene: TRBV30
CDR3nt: TGTGCCTGGAGTCCAGCGGGAGGACCCCACGAGCAGTACTTC
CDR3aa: CAWSPAGGPHEQYF

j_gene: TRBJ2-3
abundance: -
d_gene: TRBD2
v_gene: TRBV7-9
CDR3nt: TGTGCCAGCAGCCATCAAACGGGAAGAGGGAGGGAAGATACGCAGTATTTT
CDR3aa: CASSHQTGRGREDTQYF

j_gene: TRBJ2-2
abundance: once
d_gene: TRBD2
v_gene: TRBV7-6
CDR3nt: TGTGCCAGCAGCCCTTACGGTCCGGCGGGAGAGAACACCGGGGAGCTGTTTTTT
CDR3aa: CASSPYGPAGENTGELFF

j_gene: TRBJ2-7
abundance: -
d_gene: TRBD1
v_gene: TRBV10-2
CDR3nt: TGCGCCAGCAGATCTACGGACAGGGGCTACGAGCAGTACTTC
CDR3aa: CASRSTDRGYEQYF

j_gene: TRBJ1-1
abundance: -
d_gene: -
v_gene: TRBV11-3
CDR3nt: TGTGCCAGCAGCTTAGATCGGGTTGAAGAGAACACTGAAGCTTTCTTT
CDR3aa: CASSLDRVEENTEAFF

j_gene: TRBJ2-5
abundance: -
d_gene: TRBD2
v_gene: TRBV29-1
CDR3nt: TGCAGCGTTGATGTCGGGGGGGAAGAGACCCAGTACTTC
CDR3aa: CSVDVGGEETQYF

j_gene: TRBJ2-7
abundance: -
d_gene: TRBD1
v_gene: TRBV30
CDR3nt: TGTGCCTGGAGGAGGGCAGGGGGACACTACGAGCAGTACTTC
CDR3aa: CAWRRAGGHYEQYF

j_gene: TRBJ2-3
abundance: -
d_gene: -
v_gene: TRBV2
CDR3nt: TGTGCCAGCGGGGGAGGTACGCAGTATTTT
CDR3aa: CASGGGTQYF

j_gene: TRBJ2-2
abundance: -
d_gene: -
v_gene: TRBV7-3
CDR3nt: TGTGCCAGCAGCTTAATAACGAACACCGGGGAGCTGTTTTTT
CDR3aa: CASSLITNTGELFF

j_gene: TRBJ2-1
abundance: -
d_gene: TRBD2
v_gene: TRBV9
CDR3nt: TGTGCCAGCAGCATACTAGCGGCCTCCTACAATGAGCAGTTCTTC
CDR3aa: CASSILAASYNEQFF

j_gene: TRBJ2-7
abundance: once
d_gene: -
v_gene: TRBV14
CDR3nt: TGTGCCAGCAGCCAAGATGGGGACCGGGACAAGAACTACGAGCAGTACTTC
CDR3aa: CASSQDGDRDKNYEQYF

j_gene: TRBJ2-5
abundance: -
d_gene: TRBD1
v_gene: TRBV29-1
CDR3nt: TGCAGCGCCATGAGGGGGACAGTCGTTGAGGAGACCCAGTACTTC
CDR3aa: CSAMRGTVVEETQYF

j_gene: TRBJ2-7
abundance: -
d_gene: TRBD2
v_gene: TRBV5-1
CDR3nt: TGCGCCAGCAGCCCGGGACTAGCGGGAGTCGTATACGAGCAGTACTTC
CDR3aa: CASSPGLAGVVYEQYF

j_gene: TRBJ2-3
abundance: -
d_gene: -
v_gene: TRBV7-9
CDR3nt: TGTGCCAGCAGCTTAAAGCCTACAGGGGAGGCAGATACGCAGTATTTT
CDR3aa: CASSLKPTGEADTQYF

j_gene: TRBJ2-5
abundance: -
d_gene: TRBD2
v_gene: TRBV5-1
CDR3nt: TGCGCCAGCAGCCCTGGACTAGCGGGCGAAGAGACCCAGTACTTC
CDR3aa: CASSPGLAGEETQYF

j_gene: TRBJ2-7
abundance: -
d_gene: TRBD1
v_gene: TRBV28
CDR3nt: TGTGCCAGCAGTTTCTCCGGGACAGGGGGGGTGAGACACGAGCAGTACTTC
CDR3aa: CASSFSGTGGVRHEQYF

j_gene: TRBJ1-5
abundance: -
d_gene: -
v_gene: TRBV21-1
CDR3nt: TGTGCCAGCATCAAGACAGGGCCAAATCAGCCCCAGCATTTT
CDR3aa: CASIKTGPNQPQHF

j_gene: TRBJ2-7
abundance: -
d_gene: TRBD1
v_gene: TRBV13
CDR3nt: TGTGCCAGCAGCTTACACCGGGACAGGGCCTACGAGCAGTACTTC
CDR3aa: CASSLHRDRAYEQYF

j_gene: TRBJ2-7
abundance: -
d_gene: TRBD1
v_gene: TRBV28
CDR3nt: TGTGCCAGCAGTTTGGGCCGGGACAGGCGAGAGCAGTACTTC
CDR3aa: CASSLGRDRREQYF

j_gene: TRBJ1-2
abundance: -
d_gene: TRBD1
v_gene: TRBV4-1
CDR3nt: TGCGCCAGCAGCGGGTTACGCGGGACAGGGCTGGGGTATGGCTACACCTTC
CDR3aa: CASSGLRGTGLGYGYTF

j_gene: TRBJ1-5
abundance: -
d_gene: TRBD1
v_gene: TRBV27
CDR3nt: TGTGCCAGCCGTGGGACAGACGTAGAGGTACTTAGCCCCGAGCATTTT
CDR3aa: CASRGTDVEVLSPEHF

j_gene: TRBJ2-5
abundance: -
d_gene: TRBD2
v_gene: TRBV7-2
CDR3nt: TGTGCCAGCAGCTCCGGACTAGCGGGACCCGAAGAGACCCAGTACTTC
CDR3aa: CASSSGLAGPEETQYF

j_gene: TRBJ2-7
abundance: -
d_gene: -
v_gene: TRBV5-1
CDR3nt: TGCGCCAGCAGCTTGGGAGGGGGGGCGGCCTACGAGCAGTACTTC
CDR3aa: CASSLGGGAAYEQYF

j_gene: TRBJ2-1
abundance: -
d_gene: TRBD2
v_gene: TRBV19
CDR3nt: TGTGCCAGTAGTCCGGGACTAGCGGACTCCTACAATGAGCAGTTCTTC
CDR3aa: CASSPGLADSYNEQFF

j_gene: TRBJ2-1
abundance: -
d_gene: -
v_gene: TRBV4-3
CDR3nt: TGCGCCAGCAGCCAAGAATTGGAGGGCCTGGACAATGAGCAGTTCTTC
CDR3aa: CASSQELEGLDNEQFF

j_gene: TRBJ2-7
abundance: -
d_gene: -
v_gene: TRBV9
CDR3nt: TGTGCCAGCAGCGTAGAGGAGGGGCCCTACGAGCAGTACTTC
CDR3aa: CASSVEEGPYEQYF

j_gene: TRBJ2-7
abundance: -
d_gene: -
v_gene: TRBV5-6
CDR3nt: TGTGCCAGCAGCTTGGCCCCCCAGCGGGCGAACCACTACGAGCAGTACTTC
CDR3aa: CASSLAPQRANHYEQYF

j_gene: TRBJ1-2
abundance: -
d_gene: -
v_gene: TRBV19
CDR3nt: TGTGCCAGTAGTACCCGGGCCCGGGGCTATGGCTACACCTTC
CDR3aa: CASSTRARGYGYTF

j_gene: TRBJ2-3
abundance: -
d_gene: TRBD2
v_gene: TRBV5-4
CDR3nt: TGTGCCAGCAGCTACCGCCCAGGGACTAGCGGGGGAGAGGGTGATACGCAGTATTTT
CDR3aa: CASSYRPGTSGGEGDTQYF

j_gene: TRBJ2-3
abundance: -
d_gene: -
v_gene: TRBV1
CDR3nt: TGCACCAGCAGCCCCCCTCTAGCGGGAGGAGATACGCAGTATTTT
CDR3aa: CTSSPPLAGGDTQYF

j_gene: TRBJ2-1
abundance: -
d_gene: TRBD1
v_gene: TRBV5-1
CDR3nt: TGCGCCAGCAGCCCAGACAGGGGATTATCTGAGCAGTTCTTC
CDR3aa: CASSPDRGLSEQFF

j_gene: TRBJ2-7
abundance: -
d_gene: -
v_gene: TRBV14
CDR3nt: TGTGCCAGCAGCCAAGAAGGGGCTAACGAGCAGTACTTC
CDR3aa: CASSQEGANEQYF

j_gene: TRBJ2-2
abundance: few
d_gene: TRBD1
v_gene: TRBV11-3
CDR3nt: TGTGCCAGCAGCTTAGACCCGCCGAAACAGGGGGCAGGGACCGGGGAGCTGTTTTTT
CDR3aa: CASSLDPPKQGAGTGELFF

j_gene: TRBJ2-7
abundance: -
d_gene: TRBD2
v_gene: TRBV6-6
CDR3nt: TGTGCCAGCAGTTTTGGCGGGGGGTGGAGCGAGCAGTACTTC
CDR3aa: CASSFGGGWSEQYF

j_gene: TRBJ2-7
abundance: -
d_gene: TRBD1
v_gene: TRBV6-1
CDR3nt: TGTGCCAGCAGTGAAGGGGGGGACAGGGCCTACGAGCAGTACTTC
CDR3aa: CASSEGGDRAYEQYF

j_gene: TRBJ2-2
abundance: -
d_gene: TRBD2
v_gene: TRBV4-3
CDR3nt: TGCGCCAGCAGCCAAGGGACTAGCGGGAGAAGAGCCGGGGAGCTGTTTTTT
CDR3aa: CASSQGTSGRRAGELFF

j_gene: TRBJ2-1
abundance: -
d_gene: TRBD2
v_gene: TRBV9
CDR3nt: TGTGCCAGCAGCGAGAGGACTAGCGGGAGGGGGGTCAATGAGCAGTTCTTC
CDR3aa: CASSERTSGRGVNEQFF

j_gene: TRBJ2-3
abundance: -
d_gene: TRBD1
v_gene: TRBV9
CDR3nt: TGTGCCAGCAGCGTCGGACAGGGCCTCAGCACAGATACGCAGTATTTT
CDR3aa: CASSVGQGLSTDTQYF

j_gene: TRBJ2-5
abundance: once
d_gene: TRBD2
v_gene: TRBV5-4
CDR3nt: TGTGCCAGCAGCTGGGGACTAGCCCTTCGGGAGACCCAGTACTTC
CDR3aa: CASSWGLALRETQYF

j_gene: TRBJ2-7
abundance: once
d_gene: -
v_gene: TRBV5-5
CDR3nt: TGTGCCAGCAGCCCCACCCTGGGCCACGAGCAGTACTTC
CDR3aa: CASSPTLGHEQYF

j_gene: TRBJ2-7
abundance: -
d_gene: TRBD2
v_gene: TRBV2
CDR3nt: TGTGCCAGCAGTGAAGGGGGCGGGAGCAGATCCTACGAGCAGTACTTC
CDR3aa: CASSEGGGSRSYEQYF

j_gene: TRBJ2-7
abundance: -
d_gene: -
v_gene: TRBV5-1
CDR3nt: TGCGCCAGCAGCTTGAGTCTGAGTGGGAGATTGGCGGGACCCTCCTACGAGCAGTACTTC
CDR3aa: CASSLSLSGRLAGPSYEQYF

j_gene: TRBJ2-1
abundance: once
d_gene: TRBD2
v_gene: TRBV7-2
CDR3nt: TGTGCCAGCAGCTTACCTAGGACTAGCGGGAGGGGGTATGAGCAGTTCTTC
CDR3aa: CASSLPRTSGRGYEQFF

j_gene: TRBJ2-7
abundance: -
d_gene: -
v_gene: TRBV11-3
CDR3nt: TGTGCCAGCAGCTTACTTTACGGCTACGAGCAGTACTTC
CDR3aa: CASSLLYGYEQYF

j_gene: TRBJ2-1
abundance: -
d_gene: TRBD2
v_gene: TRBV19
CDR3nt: TGTGCCAGTGCCGGGGCGGGAGGCACATACAATGAGCAGTTCTTC
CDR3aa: CASAGAGGTYNEQFF